The 3 T cell receptor beta chains listed next were all sequenced from one sample in a study of beta chain features in type 1 diabetes. Expressed TCRB transcripts were sequenced after all isolated RNA was converted to cDNA. Generated by immunoSEQ multiplex PCR, the TCRdb table keeps only in-frame clones and is missing some. The sample shows approximately 300,000 clones, around 10% of them seen only once. Sequencing input: naive CD4+ T cells from blood. All receptors derive from a woman aged 25 to 39 in good health.

This clone was recorded a few times. The chain couples TRBV7-9 to TRBJ2-3; D uncertain. Germline V lookup: CDR1 SEHNR, CDR2 FQNEAQ (reference sequence). The V end was cut by 2 bases, the J end by 4 bases, with 4 bases between. This CDR3 spans 12 amino acids. The CDR3: CASSLISDTQYF. CDR3 in DNA: TGTGCCAGCAGCTTAATCTCAGATACGCAGTATTTT.

This clone showed up just a few times. The chain recombines TRBV7-2 with TRBJ2-7, with 10 bases fitting TRBD2. The germline gives CDR1 SGHTA, CDR2 FQGNSA. The CDR3 spans 17 residues. V trimming: 2 bases; J trimming: 0 bases; junction bases outside the gene matches: 7. CDR3 loop: CASSLRLAGAPSYEQYF. The CDR3 DNA reads TGTGCCAGCAGCTTACGGCTAGCGGGAGCCCCCTCCTACGAGCAGTACTTC.

Here the CDR3 reads CASRTGTSNQYEQYF. CDR3 sequence (DNA): TGTGCCAGCAGAACCGGGACTTCCAATCAATACGAGCAGTACTTC. The V and J genes are TRBV6-5 and TRBJ2-7; TRBD2 is a possible D gene (6 bases). The V end was cut by 6 bases, the J end by 4 bases, with 19 bases between. Looked up from germline, CDR1 is MNHEY and CDR2 is SVGAGI. This CDR3 region has 15 residues.